These T cell receptor beta chains were read from a single sample in a study of HIV-infected children after antiretroviral therapy interruption. In TCRdb, the 3' RACE reads were re-called with MiXCR into one record per CDR3 protein. This table has under 50,000 distinct CDR3 sequences, around 4.7% appearing once. This specimen consisted of CD45RA+ CD4+ T cells from PBMCs, pooled from several time points, obtained from a donor given antiretroviral therapy, either interrupted or continuous. The receptor set was obtained from a pool of human donors with HIV. The CDR3 runs from the conserved cysteine through the conserved F or W. The D gene is left open where the match is weak. Some rows have no size entry. The others give once, few or many, or a class for an expanded clone.

size	V	D	J	CDR3	DNA
many	TRBV12-3/TRBV12-4	-	TRBJ1-2	CASSLLNYGYTF	TGTGCCAGCAGTTTACTCAACTATGGCTACACCTTC
many	TRBV4-2	-	TRBJ1-1	CASSQARGEAFF	TGTGCCAGCAGCCAAGCAAGGGGAGAAGCTTTCTTT
-	TRBV2	-	TRBJ2-1	CASSSRDEQQFF	TGTGCCAGCAGTAGCCGGGACGAGCAACAGTTCTTC
many	TRBV2	-	TRBJ2-1	CASSEYNEQFF	TGTGCCAGCAGTGAATACAATGAGCAGTTCTTC
-	TRBV28	TRBD1	TRBJ2-2	CASSPKTGGFAGELFF	TGTGCCAGCAGCCCCAAGACAGGGGGTTTCGCCGGGGAGCTGTTTTTT
many	TRBV28	TRBD1	TRBJ1-6	CASTVRTGQLHF	TGTGCCAGCACCGTACGGACAGGGCAACTCCACTTT
many	TRBV29-1	-	TRBJ2-3	CSAGGSSTDTQYF	TGCAGCGCCGGTGGCAGCAGCACAGATACGCAGTATTTT
-	TRBV5-6	TRBD1	TRBJ1-6	CASSSSQQGRNSPLHF	TGTGCCAGCAGCTCAAGTCAACAGGGGAGGAATTCACCCCTCCACTTT
many	TRBV7-2	TRBD2	TRBJ2-5	CASSPSGSGGETQYF	TGTGCCAGCAGCCCTAGCGGGAGCGGGGGGGAGACCCAGTACTTC
once	TRBV27	TRBD1	TRBJ2-4	CATDLYSGTVQYF	TGTGCCACCGACCTATATTCCGGGACAGTGCAGTACTTC
many	TRBV2	-	TRBJ1-4	CASSVGGTEKLFF	TGTGCCAGCAGTGTAGGGGGGACTGAAAAACTGTTTTTT
many	TRBV9	TRBD2	TRBJ2-7	CASSVAASGEYEQYF	TGTGCCAGCAGCGTAGCGGCTAGCGGGGAGTACGAGCAGTACTTC
many	TRBV5-1	-	TRBJ2-5	CASSLAQLQETQYF	TGCGCCAGCAGCTTGGCACAGTTACAAGAGACCCAGTACTTC
many	TRBV7-2	TRBD1	TRBJ1-2	CASSSVTGGRYGYTF	TGTGCCAGCAGCTCAGTAACAGGGGGCAGATACGGCTACACCTTC
few	TRBV14	-	TRBJ1-1	CASSLTGMNTEAFF	TGTGCCAGCAGTCTTACGGGTATGAACACTGAAGCTTTCTTT
many	TRBV5-1	-	TRBJ2-6	CASSPGLSGANVLTF	TGCGCCAGCAGCCCTGGCCTCTCTGGGGCCAACGTCCTGACTTTC
medium-sized	TRBV7-6	-	TRBJ1-1	CASSLGPSRGEAFF	TGTGCCAGCAGCTTAGGTCCCTCAAGGGGTGAAGCTTTCTTT
many	TRBV12-3/TRBV12-4	-	TRBJ1-5	CASSLTGEGNQPQHF	TGTGCCAGCAGTTTAACGGGGGAGGGCAATCAGCCCCAGCATTTT
many	TRBV7-2	TRBD1	TRBJ2-4	CASSLAGTGGIGKNIQYF	TGTGCCAGCAGCTTAGCGGGGACAGGCGGTATAGGCAAAAACATTCAGTACTTC
-	TRBV28	-	TRBJ2-7	CASSLEKGRTYEQYF	TGTGCCAGCAGTTTAGAGAAGGGCCGCACCTACGAGCAGTACTTC
many	TRBV5-1	-	TRBJ2-7	CASSLVSKGGWSYEQYF	TGCGCCAGCAGCTTGGTTTCAAAGGGAGGATGGTCCTACGAGCAGTACTTC
few	TRBV20-1	-	TRBJ1-2	CSARVNTDSYGYTF	TGCAGTGCTAGAGTGAATACGGACAGCTATGGCTACACCTTC
many	TRBV2	-	TRBJ2-6	CASDSSQGGTGANVLTF	TGTGCCAGCGACTCGAGTCAGGGCGGGACTGGGGCCAACGTCCTGACTTTC
few	TRBV7-2	-	TRBJ1-6	CASSLGSSPNSPLHF	TGTGCCAGCAGCTTAGGTTCAAGCCCTAATTCACCCCTCCACTTT
many	TRBV5-1	TRBD2	TRBJ2-1	CASSLVLAGGPYNEQFF	TGCGCCAGCAGCTTGGTCTTAGCGGGAGGGCCCTACAATGAGCAGTTCTTC
many	TRBV2	-	TRBJ2-4	CASSQQASSDIQYF	TGTGCCAGCAGTCAACAGGCGTCTTCGGACATTCAGTACTTC
many	TRBV7-8	-	TRBJ1-5	CASSTGQSNQPQHF	TGTGCCAGCAGCACCGGACAGAGCAATCAGCCCCAGCATTTT
few	TRBV12-3/TRBV12-4	-	TRBJ1-1	CASTPTSILNEAFF	TGTGCCAGCACTCCGACTAGTATTCTGAACGAAGCTTTCTTT
many	TRBV7-2	TRBD1	TRBJ1-2	CASSSTGDIYGYTF	TGTGCCAGCAGCTCGACAGGGGACATCTATGGCTACACCTTC
few	TRBV20-1	TRBD2	TRBJ2-3	CSAVPGGAGGTQYF	TGCAGTGCTGTTCCGGGAGGGGCTGGTGGGACGCAGTATTTT
-	TRBV7-2	-	TRBJ2-5	CASSLEWKETQYF	TGTGCCAGCAGCTTAGAGTGGAAAGAGACCCAGTACTTC
many	TRBV20-1	TRBD2	TRBJ2-5	CSAKPSGGAWETQYF	TGCAGTGCTAAGCCTAGCGGGGGGGCCTGGGAGACCCAGTACTTC
many	TRBV12-5	-	TRBJ2-3	CASGSGVTDTQYF	TGTGCTAGTGGTTCGGGAGTTACAGATACGCAGTATTTT
many	TRBV24-1	-	TRBJ2-5	CATSDQGRGNQETQYF	TGTGCCACCAGTGATCAAGGTCGCGGGAACCAAGAGACCCAGTACTTC
many	TRBV3-1	-	TRBJ1-3	CASSQDTISGNTIYF	TGTGCCAGCAGCCAAGATACGATTTCTGGAAACACCATATATTTT
many	TRBV12-3/TRBV12-4	TRBD1	TRBJ1-6	CASRRQGWDSPLHF	TGTGCCAGCAGGCGACAGGGATGGGATTCACCCCTCCACTTT
few	TRBV29-1	-	TRBJ2-2	CSVSVNTGELFF	TGCAGCGTTTCAGTTAACACCGGGGAGCTGTTTTTT
few	TRBV12-3/TRBV12-4	-	TRBJ1-1	CASSFLTGYTEAFF	TGTGCCAGCAGTTTCTTAACAGGGTACACTGAAGCTTTCTTT
many	TRBV5-1	-	TRBJ1-2	CASSFGGDNYGYTF	TGCGCCAGCAGCTTCGGAGGGGATAACTATGGCTACACCTTC
many	TRBV7-2	-	TRBJ2-7	CASSLEVRQGGYF	TGTGCCAGCAGCTTAGAAGTCCGCCAAGGGGGATACTTC
few	TRBV15	TRBD2	TRBJ2-1	CATSKVAGNEQFF	TGTGCCACCAGCAAGGTAGCGGGGAACGAGCAGTTCTTC
many	TRBV24-1	TRBD1	TRBJ1-2	CATSDRQGASGYTF	TGTGCCACCAGTGATAGACAGGGGGCGAGTGGCTACACCTTC
many	TRBV11-1	TRBD2	TRBJ2-1	CASSLAGGTYNEQFF	TGTGCCAGCAGCTTAGCGGGGGGGACGTACAATGAGCAGTTCTTC
many	TRBV12-3/TRBV12-4	TRBD2	TRBJ2-3	CASSLGAGTSPDTQYF	TGTGCCAGCAGTTTGGGCGCGGGGACTAGCCCAGATACGCAGTATTTT
-	TRBV6-2/TRBV6-3	-	TRBJ2-1	CASSTQRGNEQFF	TGTGCCAGCAGTACCCAAAGAGGGAATGAGCAGTTCTTC
many	TRBV2	TRBD1	TRBJ2-2	CASNLDRGHTGELFF	TGTGCCAGCAACCTCGACAGGGGGCACACCGGGGAGCTGTTTTTT
-	TRBV13	-	TRBJ1-2	CASSPPAAHGYTF	TGTGCCAGCAGCCCCCCCGCGGCGCATGGCTACACCTTC
many	TRBV6-6	-	TRBJ1-2	CASCSAANYGYTF	TGTGCCAGCTGTTCCGCTGCGAACTATGGCTACACCTTC
many	TRBV29-1	-	TRBJ1-3	CSVARGVSGNTIYF	TGCAGCGTTGCTCGGGGGGTCTCTGGAAACACCATATATTTT
many	TRBV7-2	TRBD1	TRBJ2-7	CASSFLGQTYEQYF	TGTGCCAGCAGCTTCCTGGGACAGACCTACGAGCAGTACTTC
-	TRBV25-1	-	TRBJ2-5	CASSEPKNGGETQYF	TGTGCCAGCAGTGAACCAAAAAATGGAGGAGAGACCCAGTACTTC
many	TRBV12-3/TRBV12-4	TRBD2	TRBJ2-3	CASSSEGTRTDTQYF	TGTGCCAGCAGCTCAGAAGGGACTAGGACAGATACGCAGTATTTT
-	TRBV29-1	-	TRBJ2-2	CSARRGPNTGELFF	TGCAGCGCCCGACGGGGCCCGAACACCGGGGAGCTGTTTTTT